The present entry profiles one T cell receptor (beta chain) with its context. What it recognizes is unknown. Combining a sample-barcoded 5' primer with a J-beta primer mix, a second PCR ran for about 7 to 11 cycles. A template-switch adaptor with 12 random nucleotides tagged each cDNA molecule. TCRdb processed the 5' RACE reads anew with MiXCR; each CDR3 protein has one entry. Of 1.5 million to 2 million distinct CDR3 sequences in the sample, 49% are singletons; the top ten hold 2.1%. The record originates from a study of blood T cells in healthy people across ages. After removal of 5 bases from V and 4 bases from J, the junction contained 5 bases not matched to a gene. The CDR3 sequence is 14 residues long. Germline assignment: CDR1 MNHEY and CDR2 SMNVEV (reference sequence). General study findings and limits: Naive T cell percentage strongly correlated with TCR beta diversity.

Donors ranged from about 6 to 90 years old and were healthy Caucasians in Russia. No fewer than 6 million PBMCs went into each sample. The genes are TRBV27 and TRBJ2-3; TRBD2 aligns across 8 bases. The sequenced sample consisted of blood. This receptor was identified in a woman between 35 and 50 years old in good health. The CDR3, as DNA: TGTGCCAGCAGTCCGGGACTAGTTTCAGATACGCAGTATTTT. Its protein product is CASSPGLVSDTQYF.